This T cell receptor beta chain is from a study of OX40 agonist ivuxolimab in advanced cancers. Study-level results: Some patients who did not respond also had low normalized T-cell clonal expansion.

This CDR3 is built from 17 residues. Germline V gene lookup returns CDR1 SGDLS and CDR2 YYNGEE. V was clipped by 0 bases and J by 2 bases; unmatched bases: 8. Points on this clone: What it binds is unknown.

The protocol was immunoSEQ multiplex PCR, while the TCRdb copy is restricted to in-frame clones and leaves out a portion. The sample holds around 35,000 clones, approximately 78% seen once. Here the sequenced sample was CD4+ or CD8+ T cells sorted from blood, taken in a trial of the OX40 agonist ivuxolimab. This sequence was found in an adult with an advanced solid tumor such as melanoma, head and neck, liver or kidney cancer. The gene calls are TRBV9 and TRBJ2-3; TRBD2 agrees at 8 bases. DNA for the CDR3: TGTGCCAGCAGCGTAGCTACTAGCGGACGATCCACAGATACGCAGTATTTT. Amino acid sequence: CASSVATSGRSTDTQYF.